This note documents a single T cell receptor beta chain sequence. The data originate from a study of identical twins. V was pared by 4 bases and J by 2 bases, with 15 bases between. The CDR3 is 15 residues long. The germline CDR1 and CDR2 sequences are MNHEY and SMNVEV (reference sequence). TCRdb ran MiXCR on the 5' RACE reads and lists one entry per CDR3 protein. The sample shows 650,000 to 750,000 distinct CDR3 sequences, less than 25% of them seen only once. The same data also contributed to another study, on T cells expressing NK-cell markers. As that study records: Out of eight donors sequenced, seven tested HCMV-seropositive and the remaining one seronegative.

Sample: PBMCs. The clonotype was recovered from a woman between 18 and 29 years old in good health. The J gene is TRBJ2-7, the V gene TRBV27; the D gene is possibly TRBD1 (5 bases). The CDR3 bases are TGTGCCAGCAGTTCCCTCTGGCAGGGCCCCTACGAGCAGTACTTC. Residues: CASSSLWQGPYEQYF.